Sequencing of this T cell receptor beta chain was carried out in a study of cytomegalovirus exposure and HLA in healthy donors. Study context: For the approximately 400 genotyped donors, about 81% fell within the Caucasian-associated ancestry cluster. Notes on the study in general: Later, an analysis found that common viral pathogens appeared to be linked with several of the most significant clusters. HLA allele associations emerged for roughly 17,000 TCR beta sequences in a later analysis, at 0.05 false discovery rate. By HLA locus, TCR association rates varied in a later analysis, with DRB1 showing the most and HLA-C the fewest.

In regard to this clone: Its antigen is undetermined.

60 Vbeta and 13 Jbeta primers were used in PCR. Sequencing was performed with immunoSEQ multiplex PCR; in TCRdb, only in-frame clones are kept and a portion is missing. The sample has 150,000 to 200,000 clones; 60% to 85% are singletons. The receptor comes from a man aged 35 to 55 in good health and CMV-seronegative. The specimen was PBMCs.

The CDR3 sequence: CASSLAPGGAYEQYF. The CDR3 nucleotides are TGTGCCAGCAGCTTAGCGCCAGGGGGCGCGTACGAGCAGTACTTC. The chain recombines TRBV7-9 with TRBJ2-5; 8 bases map to TRBD1. The J call is doubtful: the DNA matches TRBJ2-7 better. Germline V gene sequence: CDR1 SEHNR, CDR2 FQNEAQ (reference sequence). This CDR3 has 15 residues.